The 3 T cell receptor beta chains below were found in one sample sequenced in a study of regulatory T cells in long-lasting Graves disease. CDR3 regions were amplified by Arm-PCR using iRepertoire HTBI primers to build TCR beta libraries. TCRdb re-called the multiplex PCR reads through MiXCR, storing one row per CDR3 protein. The data contain roughly 500,000 distinct CDR3 sequences, around a fifth of them seen just once; the ten biggest clones take up roughly 7%. Time point of the sample: persistent/refractory GD, antithyroid drugs over 5 years with positive TRAb. Extracted RNA from PBMCs served as the source of the TCR library. The sample here was peripheral blood mononuclear cells (PBMCs), taken when the disease was refractory, from a patient treated with antithyroid drugs. Every receptor here comes from a female donor with Graves disease.

The chain has TRBV7-2 and TRBJ2-7; TRBD2 aligns across 9 bases. The CDR3 sequence is 15 residues long. Germline trimming cut 0 bases from V and 4 bases from J; bases unmatched to any gene: 4. Germline CDR1 is SGHTA and CDR2 is FQGNSA. Here the CDR3 DNA reads TGTGCCAGCAGCTTAGCGGGCGGGAGGGTTTACGAGCAGTACTTC. Translated: CASSLAGGRVYEQYF.

Only a few counts were recorded for this clonotype. The gene calls are TRBV29-1 and TRBJ2-6; no definite D call. V lost 4 bases and J lost 4, with 8 bases in between. The germline gives CDR1 SQVTM, CDR2 ANQGSEA. This CDR3 has 13 amino acids. The CDR3 coding sequence is TGCAGCGTTGTCCTCGCCGGGGCCAACGTCCTGACTTTC. Translation: CSVVLAGANVLTF.

This clonotype appeared many times. The V and J genes are TRBV28 and TRBJ2-7, with no clear D. This CDR3 has 14 residues. Germline V lookup: CDR1 MDHEN, CDR2 SYDVKM. V was shortened by 5 bases and J by 3 bases, with 14 bases between the two germline ends. The CDR3 spells CASSETGSHYEQYF. In DNA, the CDR3 is TGTGCCAGCAGTGAGACCGGGTCCCACTACGAGCAGTACTTC.